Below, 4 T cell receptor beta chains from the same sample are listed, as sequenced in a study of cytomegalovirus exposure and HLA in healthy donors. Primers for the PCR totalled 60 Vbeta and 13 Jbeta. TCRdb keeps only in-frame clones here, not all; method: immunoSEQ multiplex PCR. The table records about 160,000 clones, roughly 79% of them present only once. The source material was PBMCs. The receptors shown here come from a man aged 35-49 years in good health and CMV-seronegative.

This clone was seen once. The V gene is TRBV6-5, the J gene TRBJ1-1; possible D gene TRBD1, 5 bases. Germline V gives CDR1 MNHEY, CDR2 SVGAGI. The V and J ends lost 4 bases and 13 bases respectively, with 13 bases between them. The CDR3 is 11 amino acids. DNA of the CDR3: TGTGCCAGCAGTTTCGGGACTTTAATTTTCTTT. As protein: CASSFGTLIFF.

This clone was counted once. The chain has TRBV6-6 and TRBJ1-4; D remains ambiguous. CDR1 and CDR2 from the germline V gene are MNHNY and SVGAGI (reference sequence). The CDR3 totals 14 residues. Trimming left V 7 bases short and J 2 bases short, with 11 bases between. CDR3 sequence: CASTGSRTNEKLFF. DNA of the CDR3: TGTGCCAGCACGGGGTCGAGGACTAATGAAAAACTGTTTTTT.

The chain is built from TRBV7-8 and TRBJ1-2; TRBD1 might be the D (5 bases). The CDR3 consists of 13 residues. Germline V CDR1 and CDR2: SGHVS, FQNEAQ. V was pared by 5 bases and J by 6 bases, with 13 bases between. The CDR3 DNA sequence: TGTGCCAGCAGCCCCCGACAGAAAGATGGCTACACCTTC. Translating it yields CASSPRQKDGYTF.

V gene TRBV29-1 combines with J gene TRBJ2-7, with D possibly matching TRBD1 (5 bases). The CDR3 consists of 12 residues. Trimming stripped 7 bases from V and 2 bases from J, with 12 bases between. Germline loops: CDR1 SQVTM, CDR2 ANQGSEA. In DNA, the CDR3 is TGCAGCGCCTTGAAAGGGGCCTACGAGCAGTACTTC. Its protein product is CSALKGAYEQYF.